This entry lists 27 T cell receptor beta chains sequenced from one sample in a study of blood T cells in healthy people across ages. Alongside a J-beta primer mix, a sample-barcoded 5' primer served in a second PCR lasting about 7 to 11 cycles. TCRdb passed the 5' RACE reads through MiXCR, listing each CDR3 protein once. This sample carries roughly 680,000 distinct CDR3 sequences, under 65% of them seen once, and the ten largest clones take approximately 13%. Sequencing used blood. The origin of the receptors is a woman older than 75 in good health.

This rearrangement joins TRBV7-3 to TRBJ2-7; 7 nucleotides match TRBD2. Germline V CDR1 and CDR2: SGHTA, FQGTGA. The CDR3 spans 14 residues. V shed 3 bases, J shed 0 bases, and the junction held 2 bases outside the gene matches. The CDR3 loop is CASSFLAGSYEQYF. For the CDR3, the DNA is TGTGCCAGCAGCTTTTTAGCGGGCTCCTACGAGCAGTACTTC. Drawing the rest from reference TRBV7-3 and TRBJ2-7, the complete variable domain is GAGVSQTPSNKVTEKGKYVELRCDPISGHTALYWYRQSLGQGPEFLIYFQGTGAADDSGLPNDRFFAVRPEGSVSTLKIQRTERGDSAVYLCASSFLAGSYEQYFGPGTRLTVT.

This clonotype was picked up many times. This chain joins TRBV28 and TRBJ1-2; D unresolved. V gave up 4 bases and J gave up 4 bases, with 4 bases separating them. The germline V gene encodes CDR1 MDHEN and CDR2 SYDVKM. This CDR3 has 11 amino acids. The CDR3 DNA sequence: TGTGCCAGCAGTTCCCGCTATGGCTACACCTTC. It translates to CASSSRYGYTF.

In this sample, this clonotype turned up many times. The J gene is TRBJ2-1, the V gene TRBV18; 9 bases align to TRBD2. CDR3 size: 17 residues. The V and J ends lost 5 bases and 1 base, in that order; junction bases with no gene match: 9. CDR1 KGHSH and CDR2 LQKENI come from the germline V gene. CDR3: CASSVNLAGPSYNEQFF. The CDR3 coding sequence is TGTGCCAGCTCAGTCAATCTAGCGGGACCTTCCTACAATGAGCAGTTCTTC.

The chain links TRBV5-1 to TRBJ2-7, with a weak D call TRBD1 (6 bases). The germline CDR1 and CDR2 sequences are SGHRS and YFSETQ. The CDR3 is made up of 12 amino acids. V lost 3 bases and J lost 7, with 11 bases in between. CDR3 region: CASSSGQLEQYF. The DNA for the CDR3 is TGCGCCAGCAGCTCAGGACAGCTAGAGCAGTACTTC. Full variable domain (missing parts from reference TRBV5-1 and TRBJ2-7): KAGVTQTPRYLIKTRGQQVTLSCSPISGHRSVSWYQQTPGQGLQFLFEYFSETQRNKGNFPGRFSGRQFSNSRSEMNVSTLELGDSALYLCASSSGQLEQYFGPGTRLTVT.

Note on this clonotype: This may come from a read error, since a much larger clone is one base off. DNA of the CDR3: TGTGCCAGCGGGAGGGGGGATTCACCCCTCCACTTT. The encoded protein is CASGRGDSPLHF. The V call is TRBV6-1, the J call TRBJ1-6; TRBD1 might be the D (6 bases). Trimming took 8 bases from V and 8 from J, leaving 10 bases between them. The CDR3 runs 12 residues. Per the germline V gene, CDR1 is MNHNS and CDR2 is SASEGT.

This chain joins TRBV20-1 and TRBJ2-7; TRBD2 matches 7 bases. The CDR3 spans 13 residues. V lost 6 bases, J lost 10 bases, and 15 bases stayed unmatched. Germline V gives CDR1 DFQATT, CDR2 SNEGSKA (reference sequence). The chain's CDR3 is CSAADGLDGAQYF. The DNA of the CDR3 is TGCAGTGCGGCTGACGGACTAGATGGAGCCCAGTACTTC.

This clonotype was counted a few times. The chain has TRBV27 and TRBJ2-3, with D uncertain. CDR1 is MNHEY and CDR2 is SMNVEV in the germline V gene (reference sequence). V gave up 3 bases and J gave up 2 bases, with 9 bases separating them. This CDR3 is 14 amino acids long. CDR3 DNA sequence: TGTGCCAGCAGTTTTGTGGGAACCACAGATACGCAGTATTTT. Translated: CASSFVGTTDTQYF.

The chain carries TRBV9 and TRBJ2-1; 9 nucleotides align to TRBD2. The CDR3 contains 17 residues. Germline V lookup: CDR1 SGDLS, CDR2 YYNGEE. The J segment lost 6 bases and the V segment lost 4 bases, leaving 14 bases of the junction unmatched. CDR3 coding DNA: TGTGCCAGCAGCTCCCCGACCGGGACTAGCCCTCTCAATGAGCAGTTCTTC. Translating gives CASSSPTGTSPLNEQFF.

Turning to this clonotype: The junction departs from germline at one end; a sequencing error may be responsible. The chain employs TRBV11-2 and TRBJ2-3, with D possibly being TRBD1 (8 bases). Germline V CDR1 and CDR2: SGHAT, FQNNGV. This CDR3 is built from 15 residues. The CDR3: CASSLGQGGTDTRYF. CDR3 DNA: TGTGCCAGCAGCCTCGGACAGGGAGGGACAGATACGCGGTATTTT.

About this clonotype: With a much larger clone just one base away, this may be a read error. The chain recombines TRBV5-1 with TRBJ2-5; D perhaps matches TRBD1 (7 bases). Trimming stripped 4 bases from V and 11 bases from J, with 24 bases between. Per germline, CDR1 SGHRS and CDR2 YFSETQ. There are 15 residues in the CDR3. CDR3 bases: TGCGCCAGCAGCAATGCCCTGACAGGGACTCTTATTCAGTACTTC. It yields the protein CASSNALTGTLIQYF.

A word on this clonotype: One end of the junction is discordant with germline, which a read error may explain. The rearrangement uses TRBV6-5 and TRBJ2-1; 7 bases align to TRBD2. Germline assignment: CDR1 MNHEY and CDR2 SVGAGI. CDR3 length: 15 amino acids. The chain's CDR3 is CASSQGGVVYNKQFF. In nucleotides, the CDR3 is TGTGCCAGCAGCCAGGGAGGGGTCGTATACAATAAGCAGTTCTTC.

The rearrangement joins TRBV12-3 or TRBV12-4 to TRBJ2-3; D is unresolved. The CDR3 is 15 residues long. Trimming removed 6 bases from V and 1 base from J, with 14 bases in between. The CDR3 reads CASRPSGEGTDTQYF. Written as DNA, the CDR3 is TGTGCCAGCAGACCCTCGGGTGAAGGCACAGATACGCAGTATTTT.

This clonotype turned up a few times. The chain employs TRBV20-1 and TRBJ2-1; 7 bases match TRBD2. CDR1 and CDR2 from the germline V gene are DFQATT and SNEGSKA (reference sequence). The CDR3 loop spans 12 amino acids. Germline trimming cut 4 bases from V and 7 bases from J; bases unmatched to any gene: 4. CDR3 region: CSANDGGNEQFF. The CDR3 bases are TGCAGTGCTAATGACGGGGGGAATGAGCAGTTCTTC.

A few counts support this clonotype. This chain connects TRBV13 to TRBJ2-1, with 7 bases aligning to TRBD2. The CDR3 is 13 residues long. Germline V gene sequence: CDR1 PRHDT, CDR2 FYEKMQ (reference sequence). Unmatched junction bases numbered 6, after V lost 8 bases and J lost 5 bases. CDR3 loop: CASRAGVHNEQFF. The CDR3 nucleotides are TGTGCCAGCCGGGCGGGGGTCCACAATGAGCAGTTCTTC.

In this sample, this clonotype turned up many times. The genes are TRBV6-6 and TRBJ2-5, with 8 positions matching TRBD2. Germline CDR1 MNHNY, CDR2 SVGAGI (reference sequence). CDR3 length equals 14 residues. V lost 6 bases and J lost 6; bases outside the gene matches: 9. The CDR3 bases are TGTGCCAGCAGCCACACTAGCGGTATGAAGACCCAGTACTTC. Its protein product is CASSHTSGMKTQYF.

Notes on this clonotype: This may be a read error, as it is one base from a much larger clone. The rearrangement joins TRBV28 to TRBJ2-3, with D uncertain. V was cut by 0 bases and J by 5 bases, with 9 bases left in between. The CDR3 extends over 14 amino acids. Germline CDR1 reads MDHEN; CDR2 reads SYDVKM. The chain's CDR3 is CASSLCRVGDTQYF. CDR3 sequence (DNA): TGTGCCAGCAGTTTATGCCGGGTTGGAGATACGCAGTATTTT.

V gene TRBV18 combines with J gene TRBJ2-2; no definite D call. Germline V gene data show CDR1 as KGHSH and CDR2 as LQKENI. The CDR3 length is 15 residues. V lost 2 bases, J lost 0 bases, and 7 bases lay in between. The DNA of the CDR3 is TGTGCCAGCTCACCATTGACAACGAACACCGGGGAGCTGTTTTTT. It encodes CASSPLTTNTGELFF.

Notes on this clonotype: A much larger clone lies a single base off, so this may be a read error. The CDR3 DNA is TGTGCCGGCAGCTCTATTGGACAGGGGTTTACGCAGCAGTACTTC. Translation: CAGSSIGQGFTQQYF. The V call is TRBV28, the J call TRBJ2-5, with 9 bases matching TRBD1. CDR3 size: 15 residues. CDR1 MDHEN and CDR2 SYDVKM come from the germline V gene. The complete variable domain, with remaining parts taken from reference TRBV28 and TRBJ2-5, reads DVKVTQSSRYLVKRTGEKVFLECVQDMDHENMFWYRQDPGLGLRLIYFSYDVKMKEKGDIPEGYSVSREKKERFSLILESASTNQTSMYLCAGSSIGQGFTQQYFGPGTRLLVL.

A note on this clonotype: This clone may be a read error of a much larger clone one base away. The V and J genes are TRBV3-1 and TRBJ2-1; TRBD2 agrees at 12 bases. This CDR3 spans 15 amino acids. Germline assignment: CDR1 LGHDT and CDR2 YNNKEL (reference sequence). For the CDR3, the DNA is TGTGCCGGCAGTTCACTAGCGGGGGGACGAAATGAGCAGTTCTTC. Encoded protein: CAGSSLAGGRNEQFF.

This clonotype was detected only a few times. The chain combines TRBV7-3 with TRBJ2-1, with 9 bases identical to TRBD1. Germline lookup yields CDR1 SGHTA and CDR2 FQGTGA. The CDR3 is 15 residues long. Losses at the gene ends were 3 bases for V and 4 bases for J; bases not matched to a gene: 4. CDR3 sequence: CASSFTGGKYNEQFF. CDR3 coding DNA: TGTGCCAGCAGCTTCACAGGGGGCAAATACAATGAGCAGTTCTTC.

The gene calls are TRBV6-1 and TRBJ1-3; 7 bases fit TRBD1. The CDR3 runs 14 residues. The V and J ends lost 8 bases and 2 bases, in that order; junction bases with no gene match: 6. Germline values: CDR1 MNHNS, CDR2 SASEGT. The CDR3 sequence is CASAGRGPGNTIYF. The CDR3 DNA reads as TGTGCCAGCGCTGGGAGGGGGCCTGGAAACACCATATATTTT.

This clonotype was counted between two and nine times. This chain uses TRBV9 with TRBJ2-5; tentatively, D is TRBD1 (5 bases). This CDR3 region has 14 residues. Trimming pared 3 bases from V and 1 base from J, leaving 10 bases between. CDR1 and CDR2 from the germline V gene are SGDLS and YYNGEE. The DNA for the CDR3 is TGTGCCAGCAGCGCACAGGCTACCCAAGAGACCCAGTACTTC. This sequence encodes CASSAQATQETQYF.

V gene TRBV12-3 or TRBV12-4 combines with J gene TRBJ2-1, with 8 nucleotides matching TRBD2. The V gene end was trimmed by 6 bases and the J gene end by 4 bases; junction bases not matched to a gene: 11. The CDR3 loop spans 16 amino acids. DNA for the CDR3: TGTGCCAGCAGATCCCTTAGCGGGGACGATTACAATGAGCAGTTCTTC. Amino acids: CASRSLSGDDYNEQFF.

The chain carries TRBV9 and TRBJ2-3; D is tentatively TRBD1 or TRBD2 (6 bases each). Germline V gene data show CDR1 as SGDLS and CDR2 as YYNGEE. V was pared by 0 bases and J by 2 bases, with 13 bases between. The CDR3 loop spans 16 amino acids. The CDR3 is CASSVGVGGTTDTQYF. The CDR3 region has the DNA TGTGCCAGCAGCGTAGGTGTAGGGGGGACCACAGATACGCAGTATTTT. Together with reference TRBV9 and TRBJ2-3, the CDR3 gives the full variable domain: DSGVTQTPKHLITATGQRVTLRCSPRSGDLSVYWYQQSLDQGLQFLIQYYNGEERAKGNILERFSAQQFPDLHSELNLSSLELGDSALYFCASSVGVGGTTDTQYFGPGTRLTVL.

This clonotype was observed at least ten times. The chain employs TRBV5-6 and TRBJ2-5; D possibly corresponds to TRBD2 (5 bases). Germline-derived CDR1 and CDR2 are SGHDT and YYEEEE. This CDR3 has 14 residues. Trimming pared 4 bases from V and 4 bases from J, leaving 14 bases between. The CDR3 spells CASSTGYPRETQYF. The CDR3, as DNA: TGTGCCAGCAGCACGGGATACCCTAGAGAGACCCAGTACTTC. The full variable domain, its missing parts supplied by reference TRBV5-6 and TRBJ2-5, is DAGVTQSPTHLIKTRGQQVTLRCSPKSGHDTVSWYQQALGQGPQFIFQYYEEEERQRGNFPDRFSGHQFPNYSSELNVNALLLGDSALYLCASSTGYPRETQYFGPGTRLLVL.

The chain employs TRBV30 and TRBJ1-4; D is ambiguous. This CDR3 spans 13 amino acids. The V gene lost 5 bases and the J gene lost 4 bases, with 11 bases spanning the gap. Germline CDR1 is GTSNPN and CDR2 is SVGIG (reference sequence). The CDR3 region has the DNA TGTGCCTGGTCGGGCAGTTTTAATGAAAAACTGTTTTTT. Protein sequence: CAWSGSFNEKLFF.

Comment on this clonotype: One end of the junction varies from germline; a read error may be responsible. The CDR3 DNA sequence: TGCAGTGCTAGAGGGCTAGCGGGGGGAGAGGCCCAGTACTTC. The encoded protein is CSARGLAGGEAQYF. The J gene is TRBJ2-5, the V gene TRBV20-1, with 11 bases identical to TRBD2. The CDR3 loop spans 14 amino acids. Germline CDR1 and CDR2: DFQATT and SNEGSKA (reference sequence).